This T cell receptor (beta chain) appears in the sequencing data of a study of blood T cell repertoires in COVID-19. Study-wide background: The United States, Italy and Spain provided the acute and convalescent COVID-19 samples.

CDR3 length: 14 amino acids. The ends were cut back, 3 bases at V and 0 bases at J, with 9 bases in the middle. Germline CDR1 LNHDA, CDR2 SQIVND (reference sequence). Authors' methods: Reference gene primer amplification in the assay estimated nucleated cell counts. TCRdb's table, derived via immunoSEQ multiplex PCR, lists solely in-frame clones and lacks some. Clone size and the V and J calls come from that table; the DNA yielded D and trimming. Found here are some 150,000 clones, roughly nine tenths of them singletons; the top ten hold around 14%. The specimen sequenced was peripheral blood. The TCR comes from a woman in her thirties or forties with acute or convalescent COVID-19. The V gene is TRBV19, the J gene TRBJ2-7; a weak D match, TRBD1 (6 bases). DNA for the CDR3: TGTGCCAGTAGTATCCGGACAGCCTCCTACGAGCAGTACTTC. It encodes CASSIRTASYEQYF.